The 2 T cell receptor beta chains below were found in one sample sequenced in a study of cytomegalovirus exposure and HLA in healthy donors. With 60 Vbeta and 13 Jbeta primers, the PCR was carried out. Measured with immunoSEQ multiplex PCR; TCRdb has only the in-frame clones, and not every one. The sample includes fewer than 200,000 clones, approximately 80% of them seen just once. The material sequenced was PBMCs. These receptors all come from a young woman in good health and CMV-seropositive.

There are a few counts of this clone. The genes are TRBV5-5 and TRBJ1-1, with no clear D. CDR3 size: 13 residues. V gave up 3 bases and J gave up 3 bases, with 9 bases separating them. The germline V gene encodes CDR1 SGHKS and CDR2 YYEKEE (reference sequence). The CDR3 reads CASSSRRDTEAFF. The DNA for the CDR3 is TGTGCCAGCAGCTCACGGAGAGACACTGAAGCTTTCTTT.

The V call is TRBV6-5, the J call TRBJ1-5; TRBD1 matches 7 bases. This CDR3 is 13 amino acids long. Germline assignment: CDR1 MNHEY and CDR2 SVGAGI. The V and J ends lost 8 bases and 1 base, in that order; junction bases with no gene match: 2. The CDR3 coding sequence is TGTGCCAGCGGGGACAGCAGCAATCAGCCCCAGCATTTT. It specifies CASGDSSNQPQHF.